This TCR beta chain was captured by sequencing in a study of post-analysis software for immune sequencing data. Study-wide background: Progressive-relapsing, secondary progressive and relapsing-remitting multiple sclerosis were among the disease courses included.

Study-level points and caveats: Multiple sclerosis was associated with a significant reduction in normalized Chao1 diversity relative to controls. Included in a set of roughly five TRBV segments more frequent in patients than controls were TRBV5-6, TRBV5-1 and TRBV20-1. Under F measure analysis, samples from one preparation batch co-clustered strongly.

Prepared libraries of TCR beta cDNA carried unique molecular identifiers. Once about 0.95 to 10 million T cells were used, about 510,000 cDNA molecules resulted. TCRdb reprocessed the PCR reads via MiXCR and lists one record per CDR3 protein. This sample carries roughly 800,000 distinct CDR3 sequences, about 57% of them seen once, and the ten largest clones take approximately 4.4%. Notes on this clonotype: Its antigen is unknown.

V lost 7 bases to trimming and J lost 7 bases, with 16 bases between them. CDR3 size: 13 residues. V is TRBV12-3 or TRBV12-4 and J is TRBJ1-2; D ambiguous. This TCR was recovered from a girl between 10 and 17 years old with multiple sclerosis. The source material was blood. CDR3: CASTAPRASGYTF. The CDR3 nucleotides read TGTGCCAGCACCGCCCCAAGGGCCTCTGGCTACACCTTC.